The 27 T cell receptor delta chains below come from one sample, sequenced in a study of gamma-delta T cells after stem cell transplantation. TCRdb fed the RT-PCR reads to CATT. The data show around 16,000 delta-chain clones, about 9.8% seen once. Specimen: gamma-delta T cells. Receptors were obtained from a human donor. It is not recorded whose cells these are; they may come from a transplant donor.

This clone is termed medium-sized. This sample includes further DNA sequences coding for the same CDR3. V is TRDV2 and J is TRDJ1; TRDD3 matches at 7 bases. CDR3 length equals 20 residues. The junction had 21 bases not matched to a gene; V was cut back by 0 bases and J by 3 bases. Germline V gene lookup returns CDR1 GEAIGNYY and CDR2 EKD. The CDR3 DNA sequence: TGTGCCTGTGACACCGTTAGTCGGCGACTGGGGACGCTAATGGCCGATAAACTCATCTTT. Encoded protein: CACDTVSRRLGTLMADKLIF.

This clone was seen only a few times. A far larger clone is only one base removed, so a read error is likely. The chain carries TRDV1 and TRDJ1; 12 positions agree with TRDD3. This CDR3 contains 29 residues. The trim removed 2 bases at V and 3 bases at J, leaving 43 bases unmatched. Germline assignment: CDR1 TSWWSYY and CDR2 QGS. In DNA form, the CDR3 reads TGTGCTCTTGGGGAAAACGAATCTTTCCTACTTGGGGGGCGGTACTGGGGGATACTGAGGAACTGGCGTTCCGATAAACTCATCTTT. Translating gives CALGENESFLLGGRYWGILRNWRSDKLIF.

This clone was recorded many times. The sample has other DNA sequences that encode this CDR3 too. The chain has TRDV1 and TRDJ1; 8 bases align to TRDD3. CDR1 is TSWWSYY and CDR2 is QGS in the germline V gene. The V segment lost 4 bases and the J segment 3 bases; nucleotides outside the gene matches: 28. CDR3 size: 22 residues. The CDR3 sequence: CALGAIPLGRLGDPAGADKLIF. The CDR3 DNA reads TGTGCTCTTGGGGCCATCCCCCTCGGAAGATTGGGGGATCCCGCCGGTGCCGATAAACTCATCTTT.

On this clone: The junction and the germline gene differ at one end; a read error may be behind it. The chain links TRDV2 to TRDJ1; D remains unclear. This CDR3 region has 18 residues. The V gene's germline CDR1 is GEAIGNYY and CDR2 EKD. The CDR3: CAYDTTQTEVCPTDKLIF. The CDR3 DNA reads TGTGCCTATGACACTACTCAGACTGAGGTATGTCCCACCGATAAACTCATCTTT.

This clone was counted only a few times. A far bigger clonotype differs at one base, so this is likely a read error. The same CDR3 also results from other DNA sequences found in this sample. The chain uses TRDV2 and TRDJ1; 8 bases map to TRDD3. Per the germline V gene, CDR1 is GEAIGNYY and CDR2 is EKD. The length of the CDR3 is 21 residues. V lost 1 base, J lost 0 bases, and 21 bases stayed unmatched. CDR3 in DNA: TGTGCCTGTGACACTATGGTTCTGGGATGGGGGATTTTGCTGTACACCGATAAACTCATCTTT. Translated: CACDTMVLGWGILLYTDKLIF.

This clone was detected ten times or more. The translation of this DNA and the TCRdb protein of a much larger clone differ at residue 8, probably owing to a read error; the protein shown here is translated from the DNA. The chain uses TRDV2 and TRDJ1; 7 bases match TRDD3. The germline V gene encodes CDR1 GEAIGNYY and CDR2 EKD. The V gene end was trimmed by 3 bases and the J gene end by 0 bases; junction bases not matched to a gene: 12. The CDR3 has 17 amino acids. CDR3 residues: CACDALTAGYHTDKLIF. The CDR3 DNA sequence: TGTGCCTGTGACGCCCTTACAGCGGGATACCACACCGATAAACTCATCTTT.

This clone was picked up many times. One junction end disagrees with the germline gene, perhaps due to a read error. The chain combines TRDV2 with TRDJ1, with D tentatively TRDD3 (6 bases). CDR1 and CDR2 (germline): GEAIGNYY, EKD. The CDR3 sequence is 19 residues long. DNA of the CDR3: TGTGCCTGTGACACCGTGGGCACCTGGGTGATACTGGGCATCGATAACCTCATCTTT. Translating it yields CACDTVGTWVILGIDNLIF.

A remark on this clone: The protein that TCRdb holds for this DNA derives from a much larger clone and differs from the translated DNA at residue 4, which likely indicates a read error; the protein shown here is translated from the DNA. Other DNA sequences of this sample code for an identical CDR3. The chain employs TRDV2 and TRDJ3, with D hard to call. CDR3 length: 19 residues. Trimming left V 4 bases short and J 0 bases short, with 18 bases between. Germline V CDR1 and CDR2: GEAIGNYY, EKD. In nucleotides, the CDR3 is TGTGCCTGTGAAACCGTCGAGGAATCCAGCTCCTGGGACACCCGACAGATGTTTTTC. This translates into CACETVEESSSWDTRQMFF.

The chain joins TRDV3 to TRDJ1; 12 bases map to TRDD3. The CDR3 sequence is 23 residues long. Germline CDR1 is TVYSNPD and CDR2 is GDNSRS (reference sequence). Trimming removed 1 base from V and 1 base from J; junction bases left unmatched: 28. The CDR3 nucleotides read TGTGCCTTTAAACGATCCATCAAAAGCTACACGTACTGGGGGATACATGGCACCGATAAACTCATCTTT. Its protein is CAFKRSIKSYTYWGIHGTDKLIF.

There are a few counts of this clone. The sample carries other DNA sequences with the same CDR3. The rearrangement joins TRDV2 to TRDJ1, with D perhaps matching TRDD3 (6 bases). Per the germline V gene, CDR1 is GEAIGNYY and CDR2 is EKD. Trimming stripped 0 bases from V and 6 bases from J, with 19 bases between. This CDR3 comprises 16 residues. The CDR3 DNA reads TGTGCCTGTGACACCGTCGGGGATCGTATGGTCTATAAACTCATCTTT. Translated, it gives CACDTVGDRMVYKLIF.

Details on this clone: With a far larger clone one base away, a read error is the likely cause. The same CDR3 also results from other DNA sequences found in this sample. J is TRDJ3 and V is TRDV2; no reliable D call. V was cut by 0 bases and J by 0 bases, with 14 bases left in between. The germline CDR1 and CDR2 sequences are GEAIGNYY and EKD. This CDR3 comprises 19 residues. The CDR3 spells CACDTVEESSSWDTRQMFF. The CDR3 DNA is TGTGCCTGTGACACCGTTGAGGAATCCAGCTCCTGGGACACCCGACAGATGTTTTTC.

The chain carries TRDV2 and TRDJ1, with 7 bases matching TRDD3. The CDR3 is 18 residues long. The V segment lost 1 base and the J segment 2 bases; nucleotides outside the gene matches: 15. Germline V gene data show CDR1 as GEAIGNYY and CDR2 as EKD. CDR3 sequence reads: CACDTLPVLVDTTDKLIF. The CDR3 region has the DNA TGTGCCTGTGACACTCTACCCGTACTGGTGGATACGACCGATAAACTCATCTTT.

This clone was recorded a few times. A single base is all that separates this from a far larger clone, so a read error is likely. Other DNA sequences within the sample encode an identical CDR3. This chain links TRDV2 with TRDJ3, with 8 bases fitting TRDD3. Looked up from germline, CDR1 is GEAIGNYY and CDR2 is EKD. The CDR3 covers 21 residues. Trimming at V came to 0 bases and at J to 0 bases, leaving 12 bases not matched to a gene. As DNA, the CDR3 is TGTGCCTGTGACACCCTTACTGGGGGGTACAAGAGCTCCTGGGACACCCGACAGATGTTTTTC. As protein: CACDTLTGGYKSSWDTRQMFF.

This chain uses TRDV2 with TRDJ1, with a weak D call TRDD2 (6 bases). The CDR3 is made up of 22 amino acids. Germline CDR1 is GEAIGNYY and CDR2 is EKD. V was trimmed by 3 bases and J by 10 bases, leaving 44 bases between them. The CDR3 loop reads CACDPLYTTLDFLGVDTYTLIF. The CDR3 DNA is TGTGCCTGTGACCCCCTATATACCACCCTGGACTTCCTTGGTGTAGACACCTATACACTCATCTTT.

Remarks on this clone: For this DNA, TCRdb reports the protein of a much larger clone, which diverges at residue 7, most likely from a read error; the protein presented here is translated directly from the DNA. This chain uses TRDV1 with TRDJ1; 11 nucleotides match TRDD3. The junction had 22 bases not matched to a gene; V was cut back by 4 bases and J by 0 bases. Germline values: CDR1 TSWWSYY, CDR2 QGS. The CDR3 sequence is 22 residues long. CDR3 in amino acids: CALGAPSMWGIRHFLYTDKLIF. The CDR3 DNA follows: TGTGCTCTTGGGGCTCCTTCTATGTGGGGGATACGACACTTTTTGTACACCGATAAACTCATCTTT.

This clone occurred a few times. A read error likely explains why the TCRdb protein, taken from a much larger clone, differs from this DNA's translation at residue 11; the protein shown is translated from the DNA. Other DNA sequences of this sample code for an identical CDR3. The chain carries TRDV2 and TRDJ1, with 8 bases that match TRDD3. Germline trimming cut 0 bases from V and 6 bases from J; bases unmatched to any gene: 26. Germline V gene lookup returns CDR1 GEAIGNYY and CDR2 EKD. CDR3 size: 21 residues. The CDR3 loop is CACDTVPTGKELGVRTYKLIF. The CDR3 DNA reads TGTGCCTGTGACACCGTGCCTACGGGGAAAGAACTGGGGGTCCGGACCTATAAACTCATCTTT.

This clone is deemed medium-sized. This could be a read error, since a much larger clone is one nucleotide away. The chain couples TRDV2 to TRDJ1; possible D gene TRDD3, 6 bases. In germline, CDR1 is GEAIGNYY, CDR2 EKD. V shed 1 base and J shed 5 bases, with 22 bases lying between them. The CDR3 loop spans 17 amino acids. CDR3 loop: CACDTLGGRGDKDKLIF. The CDR3 DNA is TGTGCCTGTGACACTTTGGGCGGACGGGGGGACAAGGATAAACTCATCTTT.

The V gene is TRDV2, the J gene TRDJ1, with D possibly TRDD3 on 6 matching bases. CDR1 GEAIGNYY and CDR2 EKD come from the germline V gene. Trimming removed 0 bases at V and 4 bases at J, with 23 bases between. This CDR3 is built from 18 residues. The CDR3 DNA is TGTGCCTGTGACACCAATCGAGTCCTGGGGAGACAGGGCGATAAACTCATCTTT. Protein sequence: CACDTNRVLGRQGDKLIF.

This clone was seen only a few times. TCRdb has a much larger clone's protein, which differs at residue 3 from the translation of this DNA, likely because of a read error; what is shown is the protein translated from the DNA. In the same sample, other DNA sequences code for this CDR3. The rearrangement joins TRDV1 to TRDJ2, with 9 bases fitting TRDD3. CDR1 and CDR2 (germline): TSWWSYY, QGS. There are 23 residues in the CDR3. The CDR3 sequence: CAPGKGILLKYGGILDLTAQLFF. The CDR3 nucleotides read TGTGCTCCTGGGAAGGGGATCCTACTGAAATACGGGGGGATACTGGACTTGACAGCACAACTCTTCTTT.

On this clone itself: A junction boundary mismatches the germline segment, possibly from a read error. The CDR3 reads CACDTAVGLLYPRQLFF. CDR3 DNA: TGTGCCTGTGACACTGCTGTGGGATTGTTGTACCCCCGACAGCTGTTTTTC. The V and J genes are TRDV2 and TRDJ3; D perhaps matches TRDD3 (5 bases). Germline lookup yields CDR1 GEAIGNYY and CDR2 EKD. The CDR3 loop spans 17 amino acids.

This clone turned up a few times. A read error likely explains why the TCRdb protein, taken from a much larger clone, differs from this DNA's translation at residue 11; the protein shown is translated from the DNA. Other DNA sequences in the sample encode the same CDR3. The gene calls are TRDV2 and TRDJ3; D unresolved. CDR1 and CDR2 (germline): GEAIGNYY, EKD. This CDR3 contains 18 residues. The CDR3 DNA is TGTGCCTGTGACATTTCCCTCTCCGGCTCCTTGGACACCCGACAGATGTTTTTC. Its translation is CACDISLSGSLDTRQMFF.

This clone came up a few times. This DNA's translation and the protein TCRdb lists, from a much larger clone, do not match at residue 6, likely due to a read error; the protein shown is translated from the DNA. The gene calls are TRDV1 and TRDJ1, with 13 bases fitting TRDD3. CDR3 length: 21 residues. The germline V gene has CDR1 TSWWSYY and CDR2 QGS. Trimming at V came to 2 bases and at J to 7 bases, leaving 22 bases not matched to a gene. In DNA, the CDR3 is TGTGCTCTTGGGGAATTTTCCTACCCCCTCCTACTGGGGGATACGCTGGGTAAACTCATCTTT. As protein: CALGEFSYPLLLGDTLGKLIF.

Notes on this clone: TCRdb lists the protein of a much larger clone for this DNA, which differs at residues 4 and 15, so this is likely a read error; the protein given here is translated from the DNA itself. This chain uses TRDV2 with TRDJ1, with 8 bases that match TRDD3. Germline assignment: CDR1 GEAIGNYY and CDR2 EKD. The CDR3 runs 20 residues. The CDR3 protein is CACNTAEVLGAHRGVYKLIF. CDR3 DNA sequence: TGTGCCTGTAACACCGCTGAAGTACTGGGGGCTCACCGAGGGGTGTATAAACTCATCTTT.

As to this clone: The protein recorded in TCRdb matches a much larger clone and deviates from this DNA's translation at residue 6, suggesting a read error; the protein here is obtained by translating the DNA. The rearrangement joins TRDV2 to TRDJ1, with D hard to call. V shed 3 bases and J shed 4 bases, with 11 bases lying between them. The CDR3 sequence is 13 residues long. Per the germline V gene, CDR1 is GEAIGNYY and CDR2 is EKD. The CDR3 is CACDPLGFDKLIF. Here the CDR3 DNA reads TGTGCCTGTGACCCTCTCGGGTTCGATAAACTCATCTTT.

This clone was recorded many times. V gene TRDV2 combines with J gene TRDJ1; D perhaps matches TRDD3 (6 bases). The V gene lost 0 bases and the J gene lost 0 bases, with 10 bases spanning the gap. The germline CDR1 and CDR2 sequences are GEAIGNYY and EKD. The CDR3 has 15 amino acids. In DNA, the CDR3 is TGTGCCTGTGACACCGGGGGGACCCACACCGATAAACTCATCTTT. Amino acids: CACDTGGTHTDKLIF.

This clone was observed a handful of times. TCRdb's listed protein matches a much larger clone and diverges from this DNA's translation at residue 3, likely through a read error; the protein shown comes from the DNA. J is TRDJ3 and V is TRDV2; D remains ambiguous. This CDR3 comprises 16 residues. Per the germline V gene, CDR1 is GEAIGNYY and CDR2 is EKD. The CDR3 loop is CARDTMSSWDTRQMFF. The CDR3 DNA reads as TGTGCCCGTGACACCATGAGCTCCTGGGACACCCGACAGATGTTTTTC.

This chain connects TRDV2 to TRDJ1, with a possible D match to TRDD3 (5 bases). The germline CDR1 and CDR2 sequences are GEAIGNYY and EKD. V lost 3 bases to trimming and J lost 0 bases, with 34 bases between them. CDR3 length: 22 amino acids. The DNA for the CDR3 is TGTGCCTGTGACCCCATATATACACCCAGGGACGGACGGGGGGTAGACACCGATAAACTCATCTTT. It encodes CACDPIYTPRDGRGVDTDKLIF.